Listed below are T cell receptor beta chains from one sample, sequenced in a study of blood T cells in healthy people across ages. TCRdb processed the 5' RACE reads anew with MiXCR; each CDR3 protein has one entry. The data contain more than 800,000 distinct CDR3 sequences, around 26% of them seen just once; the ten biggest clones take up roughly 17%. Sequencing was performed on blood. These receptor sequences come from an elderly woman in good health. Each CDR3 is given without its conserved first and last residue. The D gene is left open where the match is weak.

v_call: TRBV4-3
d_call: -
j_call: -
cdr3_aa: ASSQAIWDEQY

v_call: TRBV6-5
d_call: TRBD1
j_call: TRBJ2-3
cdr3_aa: ASRWRQGTDTQY

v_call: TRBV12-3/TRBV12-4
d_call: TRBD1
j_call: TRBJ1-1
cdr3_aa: ASSFPGQMNTEAF

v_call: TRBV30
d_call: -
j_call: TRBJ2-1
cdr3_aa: AWSRDTQIYNEQF

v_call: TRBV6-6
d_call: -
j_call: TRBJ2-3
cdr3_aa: ASSWTAPSTDTQY

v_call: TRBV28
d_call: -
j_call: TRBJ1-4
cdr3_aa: ASSLGGRVNEKLF

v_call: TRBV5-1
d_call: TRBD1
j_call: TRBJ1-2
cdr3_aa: ASSLEDRPTNYGYT

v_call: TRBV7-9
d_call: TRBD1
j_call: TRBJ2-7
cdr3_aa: ASSADRGLFEQY

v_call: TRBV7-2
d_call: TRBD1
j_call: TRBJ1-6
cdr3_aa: ASSPRDSFYSPLH

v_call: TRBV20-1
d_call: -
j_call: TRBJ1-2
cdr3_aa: SATPNYGYT

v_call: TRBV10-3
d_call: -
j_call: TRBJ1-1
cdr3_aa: AISSYRENTEAF

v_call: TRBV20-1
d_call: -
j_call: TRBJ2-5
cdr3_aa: SARDPPPETQY

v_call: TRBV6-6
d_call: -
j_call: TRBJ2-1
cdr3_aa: ASRRDHNEQF

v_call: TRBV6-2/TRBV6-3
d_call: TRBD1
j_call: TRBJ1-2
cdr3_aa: ASRYALLRDRVQYGYT

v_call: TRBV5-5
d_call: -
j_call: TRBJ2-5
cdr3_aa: ASIKSVVETQY

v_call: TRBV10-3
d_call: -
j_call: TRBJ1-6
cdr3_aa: AISDTGYNSPLH

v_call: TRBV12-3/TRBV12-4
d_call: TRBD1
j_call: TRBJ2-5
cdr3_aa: ASLRGTGAQETQY

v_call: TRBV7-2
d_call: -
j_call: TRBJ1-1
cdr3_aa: ASSLGRTTEAF

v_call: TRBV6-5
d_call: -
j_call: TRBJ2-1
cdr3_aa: ASSPGPNNEQF

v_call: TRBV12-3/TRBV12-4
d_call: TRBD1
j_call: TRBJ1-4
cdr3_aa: ASNDRGPTNEKLF

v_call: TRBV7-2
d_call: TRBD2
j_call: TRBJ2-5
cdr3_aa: ASNLIGTRKETQY

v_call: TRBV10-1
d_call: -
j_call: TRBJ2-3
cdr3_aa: ASQGRRTDTLY

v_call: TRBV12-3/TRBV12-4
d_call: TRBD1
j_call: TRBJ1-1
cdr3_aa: ASSQQGMNAEAF

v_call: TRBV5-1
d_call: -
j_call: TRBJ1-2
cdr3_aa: ASSFPGPNYGYT

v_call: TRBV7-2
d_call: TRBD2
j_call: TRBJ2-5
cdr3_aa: ASSSFSSGVYNEQY

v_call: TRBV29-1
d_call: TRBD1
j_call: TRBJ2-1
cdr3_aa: SVRQGTVYNEQF

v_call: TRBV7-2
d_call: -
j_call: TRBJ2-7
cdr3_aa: ASSTGWGNYEQY

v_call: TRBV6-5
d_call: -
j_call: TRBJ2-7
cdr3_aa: ASSYLHSRGGSSYNEQY

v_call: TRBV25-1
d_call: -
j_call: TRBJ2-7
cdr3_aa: ASSALGGRFYEQY

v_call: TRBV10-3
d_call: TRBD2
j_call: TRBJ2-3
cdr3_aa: AISESGKLARTDTQY

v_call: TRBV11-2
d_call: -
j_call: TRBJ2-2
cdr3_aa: ASSPAFRPNTGELF

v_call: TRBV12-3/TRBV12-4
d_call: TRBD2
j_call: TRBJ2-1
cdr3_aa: ASSLRLGLAGIYNEQF

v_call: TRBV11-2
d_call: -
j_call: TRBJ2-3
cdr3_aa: ASSLYRPGTDTQY

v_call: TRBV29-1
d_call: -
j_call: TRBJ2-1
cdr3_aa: SVVGVYNEQF

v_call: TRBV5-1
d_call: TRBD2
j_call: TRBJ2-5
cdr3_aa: ASGLGLATETQY

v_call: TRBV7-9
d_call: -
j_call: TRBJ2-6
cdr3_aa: ASSLVGAQHSGANVLT

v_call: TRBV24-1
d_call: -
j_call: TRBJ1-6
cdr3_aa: ATSEGRANSPLH

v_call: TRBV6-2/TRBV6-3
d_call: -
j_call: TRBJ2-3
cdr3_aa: ASSSPGRVTDTQY

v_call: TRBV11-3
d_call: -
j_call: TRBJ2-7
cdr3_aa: ASSFTSYEQY

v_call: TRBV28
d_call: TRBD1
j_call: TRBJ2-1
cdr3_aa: ASSLRDSSYNEQF

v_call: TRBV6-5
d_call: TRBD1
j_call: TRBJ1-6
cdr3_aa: ASSYPQGRGGQSPLH

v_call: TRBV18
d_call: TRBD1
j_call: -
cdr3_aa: ASSLGQVDEQY

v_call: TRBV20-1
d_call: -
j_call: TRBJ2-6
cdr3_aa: SARVSGRGRLQDGANVLT

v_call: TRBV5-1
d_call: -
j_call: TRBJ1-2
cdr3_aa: ASSLGSWGEDGYT

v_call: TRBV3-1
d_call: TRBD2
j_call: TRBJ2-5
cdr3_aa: ASSHLAGGPGTQY